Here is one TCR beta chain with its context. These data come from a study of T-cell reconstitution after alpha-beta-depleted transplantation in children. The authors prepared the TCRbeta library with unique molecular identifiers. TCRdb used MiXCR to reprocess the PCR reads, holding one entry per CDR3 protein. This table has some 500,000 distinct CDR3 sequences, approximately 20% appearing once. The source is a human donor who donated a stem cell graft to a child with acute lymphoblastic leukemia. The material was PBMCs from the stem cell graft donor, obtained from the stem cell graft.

CDR3 sequence: CASIPTSSGETQYF. The DNA of the CDR3 is TGTGCCAGCATCCCGACTAGCTCTGGAGAGACCCAGTACTTC. J is TRBJ2-5 and V is TRBV27; TRBD2 matches 7 bases. Trimming took 7 bases from V and 4 from J; bases not matched to a gene: 9. There are 14 residues in the CDR3. The germline V gene has CDR1 MNHEY and CDR2 SMNVEV (reference sequence).